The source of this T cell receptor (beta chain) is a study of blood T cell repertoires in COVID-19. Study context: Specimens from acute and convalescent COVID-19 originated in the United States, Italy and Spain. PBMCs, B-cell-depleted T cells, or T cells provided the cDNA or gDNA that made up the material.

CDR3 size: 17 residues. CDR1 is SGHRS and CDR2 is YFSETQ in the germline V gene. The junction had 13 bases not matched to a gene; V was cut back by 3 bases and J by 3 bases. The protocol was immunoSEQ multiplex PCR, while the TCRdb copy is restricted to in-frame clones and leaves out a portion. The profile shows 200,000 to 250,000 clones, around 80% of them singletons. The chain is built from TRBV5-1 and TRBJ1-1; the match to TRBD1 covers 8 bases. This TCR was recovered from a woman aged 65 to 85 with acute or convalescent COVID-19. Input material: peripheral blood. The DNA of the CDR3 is TGCGCCAGCAGCTCCCAACAAACAGGGGGATGGCACACTGAAGCTTTCTTT. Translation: CASSSQQTGGWHTEAFF.